This T cell receptor beta chain is from a study of cytomegalovirus exposure and HLA in healthy donors. Points from the study as a whole: Indistinguishable V segments such as TRBV6-2 and TRBV6-3 were excluded. A highly shared variant cluster was judged a likely technical artifact.

Each donor was healthy, and each was a bone marrow donor. Whereas donors were nominally healthy upon sampling, unrecorded immune exposures were probable. For this clone: Antigen unknown.

Amplification used 60 Vbeta primers and 13 Jbeta primers. Assay: immunoSEQ multiplex PCR; the TCRdb copy retains only in-frame clones and omits some. This sample's table has under 35,000 clones. Trimming at V came to 1 base and at J to 6 bases, leaving 14 bases not matched to a gene. CDR3 size: 16 residues. Germline V gene lookup returns CDR1 SQVTM and CDR2 ANQGSEA. The sequence derives from a man aged 25 to 45 in good health and CMV-seronegative. This chain joins TRBV29-1 and TRBJ1-1, with 7 bases matching TRBD1. The source material was PBMCs. The CDR3 spells CSVEGGGGSQGAEAFF. The CDR3 coding sequence is TGCAGCGTTGAAGGAGGAGGAGGGAGCCAGGGGGCTGAAGCTTTCTTT.